This TCR beta chain was identified in a study of T-cell reconstitution after alpha-beta-depleted transplantation in children. From germline, CDR1 is SGDLS and CDR2 YYNGEE. The V and J ends lost 3 bases and 7 bases, in that order; junction bases with no gene match: 7. The CDR3 covers 15 residues. Unique molecular identifiers were incorporated when the TCRbeta library was constructed. TCRdb reprocessed the PCR reads via MiXCR and lists one record per CDR3 protein. The data hold roughly 220,000 distinct CDR3 sequences, with around 12% observed a single time. This clonotype has at least ten counts. This chain links TRBV9 with TRBJ2-1, with TRBD2 matching over 10 bases. This TCR was sampled from a human donor who donated a stem cell graft to a child with acute lymphoblastic leukemia. The input for sequencing was PBMCs from the stem cell graft donor, taken from the stem cell graft. In nucleotides, the CDR3 is TGTGCCAGCAGCGCGACTAGCGGGCAGGGAAATGAGCAGTTCTTC. This translates into CASSATSGQGNEQFF.